This T cell receptor (beta chain) was profiled in a study of T cell repertoires in cytomegalovirus infection. For the study at large: An indication of both CMV infection and matching HLA type came from public TCR beta signatures. Notes on the study in general: Carriers of CMV and the relevant HLA type were discriminated by public TCR beta frequency. What dominated the ex vivo response were HLA-C-restricted CMV-specific TCR beta clonotypes.

Trimming took 5 bases from V and 2 from J, leaving 15 bases between them. The CDR3 runs 15 residues. CDR1 is MNHEY and CDR2 is SVGAGI in the germline V gene. TCRdb independently ran MiXCR on the reads; one entry per CDR3 protein. Of about 530,000 distinct CDR3 sequences listed, approximately 25% were seen once; the top ten hold over 10%. Remarks on this clonotype: The antigen remains undetermined.

The gene calls are TRBV6-5 and TRBJ2-5; TRBD1 might be the D (7 bases). Sequencing was carried out using PBMCs. This TCR was sampled from a human donor in good health (CMV status not recorded). Some clones in this sample may be carry-over from other donors' samples. CDR3 amino acids: CASSHVRGVQETQYF. CDR3 nucleotide sequence: TGTGCCAGCAGTCACGTCAGGGGGGTACAAGAGACCCAGTACTTC.